Presented here are 11 T cell receptor beta chains from one specimen sequenced in a study of T cell responses to AZD1222 COVID-19 vaccine. Method: immunoSEQ multiplex PCR; TCRdb's copy keeps in-frame clones and lacks some. The sample shows roughly 200,000 clones, 85% to 90% of them seen only once. Here the sequenced sample was peripheral blood, taken on day 0 of AZD1222 vaccination. These receptors were collected from an adult in good health.

The V gene is TRBV7-9, the J gene TRBJ1-1; 7 bases are shared with TRBD1. V was clipped by 5 bases and J by 1 base; unmatched bases: 7. The CDR3 runs to 15 residues. The germline CDR1 and CDR2 sequences are SEHNR and FQNEAQ (reference sequence). The CDR3 loop is CASSQGGTGNTEAFF. The CDR3 region has the DNA TGTGCCAGCAGCCAAGGGGGCACAGGGAACACTGAAGCTTTCTTT.

This chain joins TRBV6-2 or TRBV6-3 and TRBJ2-3; perhaps TRBD2 as D (6 bases). Per germline, CDR1 MNHEY and CDR2 SVGEGT. With 5 bases removed from V and 5 bases from J, the gap between germline ends came to 11 bases. The CDR3 totals 13 residues. CDR3 bases: TGTGCCAGCAGTCCGGGAGAGTTAGATACGCAGTATTTT. This translates into CASSPGELDTQYF.

The chain joins TRBV28 to TRBJ1-6, with TRBD1 matching over 7 bases. Germline loops: CDR1 MDHEN, CDR2 SYDVKM. V gave up 1 base and J gave up 6 bases; unmatched junction bases: 12. The CDR3 loop spans 18 amino acids. In nucleotides, the CDR3 is TGTGCCAGCAGTTTATTCGGTGACAGGGAGTTCGGTAATTCACCCCTCCACTTT. Protein product: CASSLFGDREFGNSPLHF.

A few counts support this clone. The V call is TRBV7-3, the J call TRBJ2-7, with D tentatively TRBD1 (5 bases). V was shortened by 5 bases and J by 0 bases, with 11 bases between the two germline ends. The CDR3 spans 14 residues. Germline V gene data show CDR1 as SGHTA and CDR2 as FQGTGA. CDR3 protein: CASSKTQASYEQYF. CDR3 nucleotide sequence: TGTGCCAGCAGCAAAACACAGGCCTCCTACGAGCAGTACTTC.

This sequence joins TRBV7-6 and TRBJ2-1; TRBD2 might be the D (5 bases). This CDR3 region has 14 residues. Trimming took 5 bases from V and 10 from J, leaving 18 bases between them. Germline V gene data show CDR1 as SGHVS and CDR2 as FNYEAQ. The CDR3 nucleotides are TGTGCCAGCAGCCCACCGGGAAAGCCAAGGGAGCAGTTCTTC. It specifies CASSPPGKPREQFF.

Details on this clone: An end of the junction does not agree with germline; a read error may underlie this. This chain connects TRBV24-1 to TRBJ2-3, with 8 bases lining up with TRBD1. CDR3 size: 16 residues. The germline CDR1 and CDR2 sequences are KGHDR and SFDVKD. CDR3 residues: CATCDQTTGEADTQYF. The CDR3 DNA follows: TGTGCCACCTGTGACCAAACGACAGGGGAGGCAGATACGCAGTATTTT.

The chain links TRBV2 to TRBJ1-3; D ambiguous. This CDR3 has 14 residues. The V end lost 3 bases, the J end lost 0 bases, and 6 bases lay between the germline ends. The V gene's germline CDR1 is SNHLY and CDR2 FYNNEI. The CDR3 protein is CASSDGFSGNTIYF. In DNA, the CDR3 is TGTGCCAGCAGTGATGGGTTCTCTGGAAACACCATATATTTT.

The chain joins TRBV5-6 to TRBJ2-7; the D is unclear. V lost 2 bases and J 10 bases, leaving 19 bases between the germline ends. The CDR3 covers 14 residues. Germline V lookup: CDR1 SGHDT, CDR2 YYEEEE. The CDR3 DNA follows: TGTGCCAGCAGCTTCTACCTCTTCCTCTGGTTACAGTACTTC. Its protein is CASSFYLFLWLQYF.

The chain employs TRBV4-1 and TRBJ1-5, with 9 bases identical to TRBD1. There are 15 residues in the CDR3. The V and J ends lost 4 bases and 6 bases, in that order; junction bases with no gene match: 7. Germline V CDR1 and CDR2: MGHRA, YSYEKL. Written as DNA, the CDR3 is TGCGCCAGCAGCCCTACACAGGGGGCGTCTCAGCCCCAGCATTTT. Protein product: CASSPTQGASQPQHF.

The chain combines TRBV28 with TRBJ1-2; 9 bases match TRBD1. Germline CDR1 reads MDHEN; CDR2 reads SYDVKM. This CDR3 is 14 amino acids long. Trimming took 5 bases from V and 7 from J; bases not matched to a gene: 8. CDR3 in DNA: TGTGCCAGCAGTCAGGACAGGGGAAGGGTTGGCTACACCTTC. It is translated as CASSQDRGRVGYTF.

The chain uses TRBV11-2 and TRBJ2-7; 7 bases are a match to TRBD2. The V gene end was trimmed by 1 base and the J gene end by 2 bases; junction bases not matched to a gene: 5. The CDR3 length is 15 residues. The germline gives CDR1 SGHAT, CDR2 FQNNGV. DNA of the CDR3: TGTGCCAGCAGCTTAGTGTCTAGCGGACCCTACGAGCAGTACTTC. Translated, it gives CASSLVSSGPYEQYF.